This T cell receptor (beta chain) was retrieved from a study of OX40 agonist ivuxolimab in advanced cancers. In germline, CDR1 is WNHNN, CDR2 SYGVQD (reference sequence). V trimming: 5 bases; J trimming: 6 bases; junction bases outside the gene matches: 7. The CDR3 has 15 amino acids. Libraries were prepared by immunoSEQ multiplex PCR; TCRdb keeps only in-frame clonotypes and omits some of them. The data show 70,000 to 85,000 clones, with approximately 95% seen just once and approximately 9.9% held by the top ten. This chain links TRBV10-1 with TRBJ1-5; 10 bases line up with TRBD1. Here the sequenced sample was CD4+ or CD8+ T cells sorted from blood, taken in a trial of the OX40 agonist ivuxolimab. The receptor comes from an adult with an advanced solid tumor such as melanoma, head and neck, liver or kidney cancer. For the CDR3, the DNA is TGCGCCAGCAGTCAGACAGGGGGCAGAGTTCAGCCCCAGCATTTT. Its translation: CASSQTGGRVQPQHF.